This T cell receptor beta chain comes out of a study of blood T cell repertoires in COVID-19. Some clones are missing from TCRdb's copy, which holds only in-frame ones; the method was immunoSEQ multiplex PCR. The sample shows just under 50,000 clones, under 95% of them seen only once. Germline CDR1 and CDR2: GTSNPN and SVGIG (reference sequence). CDR3 size: 16 residues. The chain combines TRBV30 with TRBJ2-6; tentative D call: TRBD2 (6 bases). This clonotype originated in a human donor in a cohort sampled during active COVID-19. Sequencing used peripheral blood. DNA of the CDR3: TGTGCGGTGGAGGGTTATTGGTTTGTTGGGGCCAACGTCCTGACTTTC. Translation gives CAVEGYWFVGANVLTF.